This TCR beta chain was sequenced during a study of long-term antiretroviral therapy in people with HIV (dated 2022 in TCRdb). For the study in its entirety: The earliest samples were collected approximately a decade before the 2015 WHO recommendation for immediate ART, a period when ART was typically delayed until CD4 counts fell. Whether ART initiation and durable HIV suppression were associated with changes in peripheral blood TRB repertoire composition and diversity was tested in a retrospective serial study. A total of 192 cryopreserved PBMC samples were contributed to the cohort by 30 adults with confirmed HIV infection, with samples collected serially over a mean of about 6 years (range 1-12). Of the roughly 27 participants with HIV, some 12 were female. No cross-contamination during QIAcube processing was seen in test extractions of a monoclonal T-cell line run alongside roughly 30 polyclonal samples. The study at large found these results: Expanded TRB clones identified before ART initiation dominated the repertoire across all time points, though the dominance fluctuated and decreased in many PLHIV after ART. Starting ART was linked to a significant rise in TRB diversity, yet even after long-term ART the diversity remained significantly lower than in transplant donor controls. Because pre-ART samples had limited cell numbers, profiling was done on unsorted PBMC rather than on sorted CD4+ and CD8+ T cells. HIV repertoires had narrower CDR3 length ranges than controls, and the network structure suggested an antigen-experienced repertoire that shifted only slightly toward naive after ART. Limited PBMC availability meant only the TCR beta chain was sequenced, without alpha chain pairing. Inferences about post-ART repertoire changes were limited because no data were available on ART adherence, viral resistance or therapy changes. The samples span the years 2004 to 2017, and the ART regimens used at that time may not be as effective as current regimens.

The immunoSEQ hsTCRB v3.0 assay was used at survey level resolution for TRB variable region sequencing. TRB sequencing targeted a depth of about 35,000-50,000 T-cell genomes per sample. Pooled TRB libraries were sequenced on an Illumina MiSeq with a v3 150-cycle kit. In the paper's pipeline: Analysis of repertoires was carried out in R inside a reproducible Nextflow workflow spanning QC, data transformation and analysis. Custom analyses were implemented in LymphoSeq2, an R package for AIRR-Seq data exploration. After excluding several samples that yielded fewer than 5000 total TRB sequences, approximately 170 HIV repertoires remained for analysis. Among the roughly 190 retained HIV repertoires, about 57 were collected before ART initiation and 129 after ART initiation. Each repertoire was downsampled to 5000 TRB nucleotide sequences, and summary statistics were averaged across 100 downsampling iterations. TRB sequences were retained for analysis only if CDR3 regions of at least seven amino acids were present. Two measures captured diversity: a Shannon entropy-derived clonality score and the Gini coefficient. In the repertoire networks, any two of the top 5000 CDR3 amino acid sequences were connected whenever the two sequences differed by an edit distance of one. GLIPH2 predicted antigen specificity groups and MHC restriction for TRB CDR3 amino acid sequences. Known CMV, EBV, HIV or tissue antigen associations were flagged by matching CDR3 amino acid sequences against VDJdb and McPAS-TCR. Pre-ART, post-ART and control groups were compared with Wilcoxon signed-rank tests and Holm-Bonferroni correction. TCRdb provides this immuneACCESS table in a form limited to in-frame rearrangements. Some clones are lacking; in checked studies, under half of them reflect an unresolved V gene, and why the rest are absent is not known. V, J and clone size were drawn from that table, and D and trimming were deduced from the DNA. The sample table contains over 35,000 clones; only one count was recorded for around three quarters of them. The ten largest clones represent about 5.8% of the sample.

The CDR3 runs 14 amino acids, cysteine and phenylalanine included. Kept here is only the CDR3 DNA, which spans 42 bases and is read in frame from base 1. V is clipped by 2 bases and J by 2 bases, and the sequence between their germline boundaries is 7 bases long. CDR1 MNHNY and CDR2 SVGAGI were looked up in the germline V gene (reference sequence). With respect to this clone: This receptor's antigen is unknown. No quality values exist for individual bases; no much larger clone is one base distant.

Inclusion was restricted to participants for whom at least one PBMC sample before ART initiation and at least two post-ART samples were available. Every participant with HIV received treatment in the United States of America. Before DNA extraction, cryopreserved samples of roughly 0.9-10 million PBMC were thawed and then washed. At the time of the earliest PBMC sample, participants with HIV were aged between about 23 and 54 years. PBMC samples from each participant spanned 1-4 timepoints before ART initiation and 2-8 timepoints after ART initiation, with a median of 7 samples. For every participant, serial HIV viral load, CD4+ T-cell count, ART history and demographic data were obtained. Genomic DNA was extracted from unsorted PBMC with a Qiagen kit on a QIAcube, with processing performed in batches of 12 samples.

The V gene is TRBV6-6 and the J gene is TRBJ1-5, with TRBD1 tentatively as D gene (5 bases match). The sample in question was unsorted PBMCs, obtained 3.4 years after starting antiretroviral therapy. The source is a man in his thirties or forties with HIV. The CDR3 in this case is CASSYGTRNQPQHF. DNA sequence: TGTGCCAGCAGTTACGGGACTCGCAATCAGCCCCAGCATTTT.